This T cell receptor (beta chain) was recovered during a study of blood T cell repertoires in COVID-19. Looking at the study overall: Both acute and convalescent COVID-19 samples were obtained from the United States, Italy and Spain.

The age range of participants was about 18 to 89 years, with residence in under 30 US areas. Participant-reported clinical history was the basis for cohort assignment. Sequencing was performed with immunoSEQ multiplex PCR; in TCRdb, only in-frame clones are kept and a portion is missing. The data contain approximately 280,000 clones, approximately 81% of them singletons. The V gene lost 4 bases and the J gene lost 9 bases, with 13 bases spanning the gap. The CDR3 has 14 residues. Per the germline V gene, CDR1 is SNHLY and CDR2 is FYNNEI. The sample consisted of PBMCs or T cells enriched from blood (not recorded which). The chain recombines TRBV2 with TRBJ1-6; a possible D gene is TRBD1 (5 bases). The clonotype comes from a woman aged 50 to 65 who had recovered from COVID-19. The CDR3 DNA follows: TGTGCCAGCAGTGCCCAGGGCACCGGTTCACCCCTCCACTTT. Translation gives CASSAQGTGSPLHF.